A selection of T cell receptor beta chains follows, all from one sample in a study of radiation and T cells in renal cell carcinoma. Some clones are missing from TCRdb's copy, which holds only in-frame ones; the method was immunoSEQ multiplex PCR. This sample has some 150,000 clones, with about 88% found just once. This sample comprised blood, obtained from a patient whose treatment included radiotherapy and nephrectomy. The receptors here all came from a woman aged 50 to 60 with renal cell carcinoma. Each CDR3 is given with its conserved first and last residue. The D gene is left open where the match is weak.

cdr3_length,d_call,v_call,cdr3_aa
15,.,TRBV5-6,CASSLAGGADEKLFF
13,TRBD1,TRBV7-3,CASSRRQGYGYTF
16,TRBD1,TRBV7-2,CASSSGQAGFGEKLFF
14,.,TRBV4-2,CASSQESSTDTQYF
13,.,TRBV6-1,CASSVDGGNTIYF
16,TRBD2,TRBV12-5,CASGLYIAGVLGEQFF
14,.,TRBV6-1,CASSEGREYHEQFF
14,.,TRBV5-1,CASSLVGGQETQYF
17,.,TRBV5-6,CASSRYWTDYVSYEQYF
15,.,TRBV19,CASSPGRSSGNTIYF
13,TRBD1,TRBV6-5,CASSSNRGQEQYF
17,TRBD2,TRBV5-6,CASSLFGTSGQQETQYF
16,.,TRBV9,CASSVGFTGSGNTIYF
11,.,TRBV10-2,CASSEEGKQYF
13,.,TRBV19,CATLSVNNNEQFF
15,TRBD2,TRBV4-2,CASSPAGGDYNEQFF